This is a list of T cell receptor beta chains from one sample in a study of blood T cells in healthy people across ages. From the 5' RACE reads, TCRdb called clonotypes with MiXCR, one entry per CDR3 protein. The sample holds roughly 730,000 distinct CDR3 sequences, roughly 50% seen once. Sequencing input: blood. These receptors all come from a man aged 35 to 55 in good health. Each CDR3 is given with its conserved first and last residue. The D gene is left open where the match is weak. Clone size, where shown, is once, few, many, or a class for clones that have expanded.

DNA,CDR3,D,size,J,V
TGTGCCAGCAGCTATATCGGGGGTGGAGGACGGGAGCAGTTCTTC,CASSYIGGGGREQFF,-,-,TRBJ2-1,TRBV7-2
TGTGCCAGCACAGGACAGGGACCCTACGAGCAGTACTTC,CASTGQGPYEQYF,TRBD1,few,TRBJ2-7,TRBV6-6
TGTGCCAGCAGCCGAGGAGTCAATGAGCAGTTCTTC,CASSRGVNEQFF,-,-,TRBJ2-1,TRBV3-1
TGCAGCGTGGGACAGGGGATCACAGATACGCAGTATTTT,CSVGQGITDTQYF,TRBD1,few,TRBJ2-3,TRBV29-1
TGCAGTGCTAGTCTGAAACAGTACGAGCAGTACTTC,CSASLKQYEQYF,-,-,TRBJ2-7,TRBV20-1
TGTGCCAGCAGCTTAGGGAACTCGGAGAGCAATCAGCCCCAGCATTTT,CASSLGNSESNQPQHF,-,few,TRBJ1-5,TRBV7-9
TGTGCCAGCACCAATCCCACAGGGGGTGGCTACACCTTC,CASTNPTGGGYTF,TRBD1,many,TRBJ1-2,TRBV7-2
TGTGCCAGCAGCTTTAGACAGGGGGCTGGGGAGACCCAGTACTTC,CASSFRQGAGETQYF,TRBD1,-,TRBJ2-5,TRBV7-6
TGCAGTGCTCACACAGGGGTTAACACAGATACGCAGTATTTT,CSAHTGVNTDTQYF,TRBD1,-,TRBJ2-3,TRBV20-1
TGCAGCGTTGAAGATCCAGGGGCCTATGGCTACACCTTC,CSVEDPGAYGYTF,-,-,TRBJ1-2,TRBV29-1
TGCGCCAGCAGCCACGGACAGGCCGGGACCACAGATACGCAGTATTTT,CASSHGQAGTTDTQYF,TRBD1,-,TRBJ2-3,TRBV5-1
TGTGCCAGCAGCAGGACAGATCGAGATGGGGACGAGCAGTACTTC,CASSRTDRDGDEQYF,-,-,TRBJ2-7,TRBV7-9
TGTGCCAGCAGCTTAGCGGTGGACAGAAACTACGAGCAGTACTTC,CASSLAVDRNYEQYF,-,-,TRBJ2-7,TRBV11-1
TGCGCCAGCAGCTTGGAAGGGCTGGCGCAGGTTGATGAGCAGTTCTTC,CASSLEGLAQVDEQFF,-,once,TRBJ2-1,TRBV5-1
TGTGCCAGCAGCCAAGATCTTGGCGGGAGGCAATCCGCGCAGTATTTT,CASSQDLGGRQSAQYF,TRBD2,-,TRBJ2-3,TRBV14
TGTGCCACCAGTGACCGGGTAGAAGGCACAGATACGCAGTATTTT,CATSDRVEGTDTQYF,-,-,TRBJ2-3,TRBV24-1
TGTGCCAGCAGCTTAGATCAGCCTAGCGGGCTATCCTACAATGAGCAGTTCTTC,CASSLDQPSGLSYNEQFF,TRBD2,-,TRBJ2-1,TRBV7-8
TGTGCCAGCAGCTCTGCCATTAATCAGCCCCAGCATTTT,CASSSAINQPQHF,-,once,TRBJ1-5,TRBV3-1
TGTGCCAGCAGCCAAGGGGAATGGGGCACAGATACGCAGTATTTT,CASSQGEWGTDTQYF,-,few,TRBJ2-3,TRBV4-2
TGTGCCAGCACGTCGGGACAGACTAACAACTATTACAATGAGCAGTTCTTC,CASTSGQTNNYYNEQFF,TRBD1,-,TRBJ2-1,TRBV27
TGTGCCAGCAGGAAATTAGCCGGACAGGGTGAATATCAGCCCCAGCATTTT,CASRKLAGQGEYQPQHF,TRBD1,-,TRBJ1-5,TRBV27
TGCGCCAGCAGCTTGGAACGCGCTGGCGGGGGTTCGGCCGGGGAGCTGTTTTTT,CASSLERAGGGSAGELFF,TRBD2,-,TRBJ2-2,TRBV5-1
TGTGCCAGCCGACTGACAACTAATGAAAAACTGTTTTTT,CASRLTTNEKLFF,-,-,TRBJ1-4,TRBV12-3/TRBV12-4
TGCAGACCGTCTGGGACTCCTGGCGAGACCCAGTACTTC,CRPSGTPGETQYF,-,many,TRBJ2-5,TRBV20-1
TGTGCCAGCAGTGAACAGGGTTTGATTAGCCAAGAGACCCAGTACTTC,CASSEQGLISQETQYF,-,-,TRBJ2-5,TRBV6-1
TGTGCCAGCAGGCGCGGGACTAGCGGCGCCAATGAGCAGTTCTTC,CASRRGTSGANEQFF,TRBD2,-,TRBJ2-1,TRBV27
TGTGCCAGCAGCGCCCGAGCGGGAGGCCGCGAGCAGTACTTC,CASSARAGGREQYF,TRBD2,few,TRBJ2-7,TRBV7-8
TGTGCCAGCAGCCCCGGGAGGGCCTCCTACGAGCAGTACTTC,CASSPGRASYEQYF,TRBD2,few,TRBJ2-7,TRBV7-2